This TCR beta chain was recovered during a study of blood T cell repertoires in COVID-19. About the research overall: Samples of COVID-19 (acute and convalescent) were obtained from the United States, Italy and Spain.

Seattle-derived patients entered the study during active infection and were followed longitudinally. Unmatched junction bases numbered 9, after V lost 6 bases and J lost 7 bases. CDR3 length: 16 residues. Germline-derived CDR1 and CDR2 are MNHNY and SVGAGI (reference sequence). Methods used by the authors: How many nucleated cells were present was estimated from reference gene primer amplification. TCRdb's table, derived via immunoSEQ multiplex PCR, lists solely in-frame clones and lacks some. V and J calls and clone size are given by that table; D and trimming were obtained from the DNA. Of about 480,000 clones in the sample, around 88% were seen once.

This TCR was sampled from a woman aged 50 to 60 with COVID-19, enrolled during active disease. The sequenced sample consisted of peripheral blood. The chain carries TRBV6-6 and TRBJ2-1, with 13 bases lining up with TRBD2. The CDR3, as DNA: TGTGCCAGCAGCGGGACTAGCGGGGATTTCAGGAATGAGCAGTTCTTC. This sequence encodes CASSGTSGDFRNEQFF.